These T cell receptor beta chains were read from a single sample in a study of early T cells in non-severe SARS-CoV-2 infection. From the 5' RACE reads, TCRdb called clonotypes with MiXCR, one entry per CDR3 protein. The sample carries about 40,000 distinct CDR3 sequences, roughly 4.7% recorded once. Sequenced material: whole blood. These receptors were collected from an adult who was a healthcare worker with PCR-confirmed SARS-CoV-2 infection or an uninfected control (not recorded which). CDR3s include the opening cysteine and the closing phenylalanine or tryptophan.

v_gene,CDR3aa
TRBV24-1,CATSDFPSGAHNEQFF
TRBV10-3,CAISPGGFGTETQYF
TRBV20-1,CSARDLRGSVSDTGELFF
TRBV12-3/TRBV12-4,CASSFGTQGEQFF
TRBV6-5,CASSYYPPGSDFTGELFF
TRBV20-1,CSAVGGLGAKNIQYF
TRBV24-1,CATARGHNQPQHF
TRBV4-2,CASSSERAYGNTIYF
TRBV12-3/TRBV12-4,CASSLGTAHSYEQYF
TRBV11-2,CASSQEYNEQFF
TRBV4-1,CASSPGTPRHEQYF
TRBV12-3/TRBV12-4,CASSKQQGMGNTIYF
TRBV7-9,CASSYPGHSSGNTIYF
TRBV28,CASRPGAENYNEQFF
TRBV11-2,CASSLAGLVLSYEQYF
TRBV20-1,CSARGGQGGKLFF
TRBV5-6,CASSLALDRGDTGELFF
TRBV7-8,CASSQGNSGANVLTF
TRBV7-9,CASSEGQGTYEQYF
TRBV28,CASSGTSVTQYF
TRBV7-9,CASQRPASGHNEQFF
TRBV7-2,CATRDSYNTGELFF
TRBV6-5,CASSYMQGRGSPLHF
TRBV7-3,CASSPRLAGSTDTQYF
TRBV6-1,CATQSGGSGYTF
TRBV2,CASSHDSGELFF
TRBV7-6,CASSQNTGTNYNEQFF
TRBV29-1,CSLRDLRNIQYF
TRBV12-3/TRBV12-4,CASSITAGSTGELFF
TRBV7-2,CASSLGLAGVYEQYF
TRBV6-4,CASSDRAGNIQYF
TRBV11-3,CASSPTTFRYAYEQYF
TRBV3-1,CASSLSTYEQYF
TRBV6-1,CASGAINEKLFF
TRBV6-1,CASTYPEGKTGELFF
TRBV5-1,CASSPLFGGRAEDEQFF
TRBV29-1,CSSYDDNTEAFF
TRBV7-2,CASSPRDGRNSPLHF